There are a few counts of the clone carrying this TCR beta chain. The data derive from a study of T-cell memory formation after mild COVID-19. From germline, CDR1 is LGHNA and CDR2 YSLEER. The germline V and J ends were trimmed by 0 bases and 4 bases, with 14 bases remaining between them. The CDR3 runs 16 residues. Barcoded TCR alpha and TCR beta cDNA libraries with UMIs came from 5'RACE using constant-segment primers. TCRdb redid the calling of the 5' RACE reads with MiXCR, one entry per CDR3 protein. Of roughly 280,000 distinct CDR3 sequences in the sample, 7% to 10% were seen once. The rearrangement links TRBV4-3 to TRBJ2-3, with D perhaps matching TRBD1 (6 bases). The TCR sequence derives from a young man who had mild COVID-19 (a few samples of this study predate the infection). Cell type and time point are not known. Sample: PBMCs or a T cell subset sorted from them (not recorded which). DNA of the CDR3: TGCGCCAGCAGCCAAGAACCCCCAGGGGTGGCAGATACGCAGTATTTT. This translates into CASSQEPPGVADTQYF.